The 14 T cell receptor beta chains given below trace back to one sample, sequenced in a study of cytomegalovirus exposure and HLA in healthy donors. Amplification used 60 Vbeta primers and 13 Jbeta primers. Assay used: immunoSEQ multiplex PCR; TCRdb lists only in-frame clones, some missing. The sample includes 150,000 to 200,000 clones, roughly 80% of them seen just once. Sequencing was performed on PBMCs. The receptors come from a female donor in good health and CMV-seronegative.

Turning to this clone: Different DNA sequences within this sample yield the same CDR3. This sequence joins TRBV5-1 and TRBJ1-1, with 8 bases identical to TRBD1. In germline, CDR1 is SGHRS, CDR2 YFSETQ. The ends lost 1 base at V and 4 bases at J; junction bases unmatched: 3. The CDR3 is made up of 14 amino acids. The CDR3 is CASSLTGGGTEAFF. The CDR3 DNA follows: TGCGCCAGCAGCTTGACAGGGGGTGGCACTGAAGCTTTCTTT.

The rearrangement joins TRBV29-1 to TRBJ1-1; D may be TRBD1 (6 bases). The CDR3 runs 12 residues. Looked up from germline, CDR1 is SQVTM and CDR2 is ANQGSEA. Trimming left V 7 bases short and J 9 bases short, with 18 bases between. The CDR3 is CSAGGQQEKAFF. In nucleotides, the CDR3 is TGCAGCGCCGGGGGGCAGCAGGAGAAAGCTTTCTTT.

A few counts support this clone. The V and J genes are TRBV18 and TRBJ1-1; possible D gene TRBD1, 5 bases. The ends were cut back, 1 base at V and 3 bases at J, with 12 bases in the middle. Germline CDR1 and CDR2: KGHSH and LQKENI. The CDR3 extends over 15 amino acids. The CDR3 loop reads CASSPLSRADTEAFF. CDR3 coding DNA: TGTGCCAGCTCACCACTCAGCAGGGCGGACACTGAAGCTTTCTTT.

The chain has TRBV4-1 and TRBJ1-5; the D is unclear. The CDR3 length is 16 residues. V lost 1 base and J 6 bases, leaving 16 bases between the germline ends. Germline V gene data show CDR1 as MGHRA and CDR2 as YSYEKL. The CDR3 sequence is CASSQGGSGGSQPQHF. The DNA of the CDR3 is TGCGCCAGCAGCCAAGGAGGGTCCGGCGGGTCTCAGCCCCAGCATTTT.

This rearrangement joins TRBV29-1 to TRBJ2-3; no clear D gene. Trimming removed 5 bases from V and 6 bases from J, with 9 bases in between. This CDR3 has 11 residues. The germline gives CDR1 SQVTM, CDR2 ANQGSEA. DNA for the CDR3: TGCAGCGTTCCCAGGAAGGATACGCAGTATTTT. The encoded protein is CSVPRKDTQYF.

This clone was detected only once. This rearrangement joins TRBV11-1 to TRBJ2-1; TRBD2 agrees at 13 bases. The V segment lost 2 bases and the J segment 3 bases; nucleotides outside the gene matches: 7. Germline loops: CDR1 SGHAT, CDR2 FQDESV (reference sequence). CDR3 length: 18 residues. The CDR3 spells CASSLWTSGGTNYNEQFF. The CDR3 coding sequence is TGTGCCAGCAGCTTATGGACTAGCGGGGGCACGAACTACAATGAGCAGTTCTTC.

This chain connects TRBV19 to TRBJ1-6, with 8 bases identical to TRBD1. The CDR3 totals 15 residues. The V gene end was trimmed by 3 bases and the J gene end by 6 bases; junction bases not matched to a gene: 4. Germline V gene data show CDR1 as LNHDA and CDR2 as SQIVND (reference sequence). CDR3 nucleotides: TGTGCCAGTAGTATCAACACAGGGGGTAATTCACCCCTCCACTTT. This gives the protein CASSINTGGNSPLHF.

The chain couples TRBV30 to TRBJ1-4, with 10 nucleotides matching TRBD1. With 4 bases clipped from V and 8 bases from J, the junction kept 4 bases outside the gene matches. Per the germline V gene, CDR1 is GTSNPN and CDR2 is SVGIG (reference sequence). The CDR3 is made up of 13 amino acids. As DNA, the CDR3 is TGTGCCTGGAACCGACAGGGGGCGGAAAAACTGTTTTTT. Residues: CAWNRQGAEKLFF.

The rearrangement uses TRBV9 and TRBJ1-2; 8 bases are a match to TRBD1. V lost 3 bases and J lost 4; bases outside the gene matches: 11. Germline values: CDR1 SGDLS, CDR2 YYNGEE. The CDR3 extends over 16 amino acids. DNA of the CDR3: TGTGCCAGCAGCGCTACTAGTGGGACAGGTACCTATGGCTACACCTTC. Translated: CASSATSGTGTYGYTF.

CDR3 DNA sequence: TGCGCCAGCAGGGTAGCGGGGGTGAGCACAGATACGCAGTATTTT. Protein sequence: CASRVAGVSTDTQYF. This chain links TRBV5-1 with TRBJ2-3; 9 nucleotides match TRBD2. Per the germline V gene, CDR1 is SGHRS and CDR2 is YFSETQ. Trimming at V came to 5 bases and at J to 0 bases, leaving 4 bases not matched to a gene. The CDR3 extends over 15 amino acids.

The V call is TRBV30, the J call TRBJ1-5; 7 bases match TRBD1. Germline values: CDR1 GTSNPN, CDR2 SVGIG (reference sequence). The CDR3 is 14 amino acids. The V gene end was trimmed by 6 bases and the J gene end by 4 bases; junction bases not matched to a gene: 9. The CDR3 loop is CACTGAGGNQPQHF. Written as DNA, the CDR3 is TGTGCCTGCACGGGAGCAGGGGGAAATCAGCCCCAGCATTTT. Complete variable domain (other parts from reference TRBV30 and TRBJ1-5): SQTIHQWPATLVQPVGSPLSLECTVEGTSNPNLYWYRQAAGRGLQLLFYSVGIGQISSEVPQNLSASRPQDRQFILSSKKLLLSDSGFYLCACTGAGGNQPQHFGDGTRLSIL.

The chain uses TRBV2 and TRBJ1-2; D not certain. Germline V gene lookup returns CDR1 SNHLY and CDR2 FYNNEI. Trimming shortened V by 3 bases and J by 7 bases, and 12 bases separated the two germline ends. The CDR3 is 13 residues long. DNA for the CDR3: TGTGCCAGCAGTGAGACTCGGGGTTTTGGCTACACCTTC. It codes for CASSETRGFGYTF. Full variable domain (outside the CDR3, taken from reference TRBV2 and TRBJ1-2): EPEVTQTPSHQVTQMGQEVILRCVPISNHLYFYWYRQILGQKVEFLVSFYNNEISEKSEIFDDQFSVERPDGSNFTLKIRSTKLEDSAMYFCASSETRGFGYTFGSGTRLTVV.

The V gene is TRBV25-1, the J gene TRBJ1-2, with 9 nucleotides matching TRBD1. The germline V gene encodes CDR1 MGHDK and CDR2 SYGVNS. V lost 0 bases, J lost 6 bases, and 8 bases stayed unmatched. The CDR3 contains 16 residues. The CDR3 loop is CASSEYGYRGQNGYTF. The DNA of the CDR3 is TGTGCCAGCAGTGAATACGGGTACAGGGGGCAGAATGGCTACACCTTC.

V and J are TRBV10-3 and TRBJ1-1, with no clear D. From germline, CDR1 is ENHRY and CDR2 SYGVKD. V dropped 0 bases and J dropped 4 bases, with 9 bases sitting between them. CDR3 length equals 14 residues. CDR3 residues: CAISESGGSTEAFF. CDR3 in DNA: TGTGCCATCAGTGAGTCGGGAGGGAGCACTGAAGCTTTCTTT.